One sample yielded the 28 T cell receptor beta chains listed below, sequenced in a study of cytomegalovirus exposure and HLA in healthy donors. The primer mix had 60 Vbeta and 13 Jbeta primers. Measured with immunoSEQ multiplex PCR; TCRdb has only the in-frame clones, and not every one. The data hold more than 90,000 clones, with around 73% observed a single time. The sequenced material came from PBMCs. The receptor set was obtained from a woman aged 40-49 years in good health and CMV-seronegative.

Only one count was recorded for this clone. The genes are TRBV25-1 and TRBJ2-7; TRBD1 is a possible D gene (5 bases). This CDR3 has 15 amino acids. CDR1 MGHDK and CDR2 SYGVNS come from the germline V gene. The V gene lost 1 base and the J gene lost 1 base, with 11 bases spanning the gap. The CDR3 bases are TGTGCCAGCAGTGAATCCATAGGGGCGTCCTACGAGCAGTACTTC. Its translation is CASSESIGASYEQYF.

The chain has TRBV6-1 and TRBJ2-3; D not certain. CDR3 length equals 12 residues. Germline lookup yields CDR1 MNHNS and CDR2 SASEGT. Trimming pared 4 bases from V and 9 bases from J, leaving 11 bases between. CDR3: CASSGPVGTQYF. In DNA form, the CDR3 reads TGTGCCAGCAGTGGACCCGTCGGGACGCAGTATTTT.

To note about this clone: The junction departs from the called germline gene at one end, perhaps through a read error. This chain uses TRBV7-2 with TRBJ2-7; TRBD2 is a possible D gene (6 bases). CDR1 SGHTA and CDR2 FQGNSA come from the germline V gene. The CDR3 length is 13 residues. DNA for the CDR3: TGTGCCAGCAGCCACCAACGGGGGTACGAGCAGTCCTTC. Encoded protein: CASSHQRGYEQSF. Drawing the rest from reference TRBV7-2 and TRBJ2-7, the complete variable domain is GAGVSQSPSNKVTEKGKDVELRCDPISGHTALYWYRQSLGQGLEFLIYFQGNSAPDKSGLPSDRFSAERTGGSVSTLTIQRTQQEDSAVYLCASSHQRGYEQSFGPGTRLTVT.

The chain carries TRBV6-1 and TRBJ2-3; 9 bases agree with TRBD1. CDR1 MNHNS and CDR2 SASEGT come from the germline V gene. The CDR3 is made up of 15 amino acids. V shed 5 bases and J 1 base; nucleotides not matched to a gene: 4. In DNA form, the CDR3 reads TGTGCCAGCAGTCAACGGACAGGGGGCACAGATACGCAGTATTTT. It specifies CASSQRTGGTDTQYF.

The chain joins TRBV28 to TRBJ1-2, with 10 nucleotides matching TRBD1. Germline CDR1 MDHEN, CDR2 SYDVKM. V lost 7 bases and J lost 4; bases outside the gene matches: 6. The CDR3 consists of 14 residues. CDR3 region: CASKTGTGAYGYTF. CDR3 nucleotide sequence: TGTGCCAGCAAAACCGGGACAGGGGCCTATGGCTACACCTTC.

V and J are TRBV6-6 and TRBJ2-1, with 10 positions matching TRBD2. Trimming cost V 5 bases and J 4 bases; bases outside gene matches: 8. Germline V CDR1 and CDR2: MNHNY, SVGAGI (reference sequence). This CDR3 spans 16 amino acids. The CDR3 coding sequence is TGTGCCAGCAGTCGGCTAGCGGGGGACTCTTACAATGAGCAGTTCTTC. Its translation: CASSRLAGDSYNEQFF.

The genes are TRBV6-6 and TRBJ2-7; TRBD1 matches at 9 bases. The germline V gene has CDR1 MNHNY and CDR2 SVGAGI (reference sequence). J gave up 0 bases and V 5 bases, and 5 bases lay outside the gene matches. The CDR3 length is 15 residues. As DNA, the CDR3 is TGTGCCAGCAGTGTACAGGGGGCGAGCTCCTACGAGCAGTACTTC. Protein product: CASSVQGASSYEQYF.

The V and J genes are TRBV29-1 and TRBJ2-7; 7 bases agree with TRBD2. CDR3 length equals 13 residues. V dropped 4 bases and J dropped 3; count of bases not matched to a gene: 6. CDR1 and CDR2 (germline): SQVTM, ANQGSEA. CDR3 DNA: TGCAGCGTTGTACGCGGGAGTGGCTACGAGCAGTACTTC. It codes for CSVVRGSGYEQYF.

This rearrangement joins TRBV10-3 to TRBJ2-3, with TRBD2 matching 13 bases. Trimming cost V 10 bases and J 9 bases; bases outside gene matches: 10. The length of the CDR3 is 14 residues. Germline CDR1 reads ENHRY; CDR2 reads SYGVKD. DNA of the CDR3: TGTGCCACTTCCGGGACTAGCGGGATTAAAACGCAGTATTTT. Translating it yields CATSGTSGIKTQYF.

The sample holds one count of this clone. This rearrangement joins TRBV4-3 to TRBJ2-5; 11 bases are shared with TRBD1. CDR3 length: 15 residues. Trimming at V came to 0 bases and at J to 5 bases, leaving 2 bases not matched to a gene. Per the germline V gene, CDR1 is LGHNA and CDR2 is YSLEER. CDR3 residues: CASSQEGQGAETQYF. The CDR3 coding sequence is TGCGCCAGCAGCCAAGAAGGACAGGGGGCTGAGACCCAGTACTTC.

The rearrangement uses TRBV4-1 and TRBJ2-7; 8 bases are a match to TRBD2. The germline gives CDR1 MGHRA, CDR2 YSYEKL. This CDR3 contains 14 residues. V lost 5 bases and J lost 0; bases outside the gene matches: 3. DNA of the CDR3: TGCGCCAGCAGCGATGCGGGAGGCTCCTACGAGCAGTACTTC. It specifies CASSDAGGSYEQYF.

The CDR3 DNA is TGTGCCAGTGGTAGGGACTTCTACAATGAGCAGTTCTTC. Its protein product is CASGRDFYNEQFF. The chain recombines TRBV19 with TRBJ2-1; perhaps TRBD2 as D (6 bases). This CDR3 is built from 13 residues. The germline gives CDR1 LNHDA, CDR2 SQIVND (reference sequence). V was shortened by 8 bases and J by 3 bases, with 11 bases between the two germline ends. The full variable domain, its missing parts supplied by reference TRBV19 and TRBJ2-1, is DGGITQSPKYLFRKEGQNVTLSCEQNLNHDAMYWYRQDPGQGLRLIYYSQIVNDFQKGDIAEGYSVSREKKESFPLTVTSAQKNPTAFYLCASGRDFYNEQFFGPGTRLTVL.

In this sample, this clone turned up once. This sequence joins TRBV27 and TRBJ1-4, with 8 nucleotides matching TRBD1. The CDR3 extends over 15 amino acids. Germline V CDR1 and CDR2: MNHEY, SMNVEV (reference sequence). Trimming cost V 6 bases and J 3 bases; bases outside gene matches: 6. CDR3 loop: CASSPGQGPNEKLFF. As DNA, the CDR3 is TGTGCCAGCAGCCCAGGACAGGGACCTAATGAAAAACTGTTTTTT.

The rearrangement uses TRBV6-1 and TRBJ2-3; D perhaps matches TRBD1 (5 bases). Germline V gives CDR1 MNHNS, CDR2 SASEGT. The CDR3 has 13 residues. V shed 5 bases and J shed 5 bases, with 11 bases lying between them. CDR3 protein: CASSSGLLDTQYF. CDR3 DNA sequence: TGTGCCAGCAGTTCAGGGTTACTAGATACGCAGTATTTT.

The CDR3 region is CAWTGTGDYEQYF. For the CDR3, the DNA is TGTGCCTGGACCGGGACAGGGGACTACGAGCAGTACTTC. The chain employs TRBV30 and TRBJ2-7; the match to TRBD1 covers 10 bases. Germline assignment: CDR1 GTSNPN and CDR2 SVGIG (reference sequence). The CDR3 is 13 residues long. V lost 4 bases and J lost 3; bases outside the gene matches: 3.

This clone was recorded only once. The rearrangement links TRBV7-9 to TRBJ2-5, with D possibly being TRBD1 (5 bases). V lost 8 bases and J 5 bases, leaving 15 bases between the germline ends. This CDR3 comprises 13 residues. Germline lookup yields CDR1 SEHNR and CDR2 FQNEAQ (reference sequence). The CDR3 is CASFRAYGETQYF. For the CDR3, the DNA is TGTGCCAGCTTCAGGGCCTACGGGGAGACCCAGTACTTC.

This clone was seen only a few times. The chain employs TRBV6-5 and TRBJ1-2; no clear D. The CDR3 spans 13 residues. The germline V and J ends were trimmed by 7 bases and 4 bases, with 13 bases remaining between them. Germline lookup yields CDR1 MNHEY and CDR2 SVGAGI. This CDR3 is CASKEALSYGYTF. For the CDR3, the DNA is TGTGCCAGCAAGGAGGCGCTTTCCTATGGCTACACCTTC.

The rearrangement uses TRBV4-3 and TRBJ2-1; 11 bases align to TRBD2. This CDR3 is 13 amino acids long. The V segment lost 3 bases and the J segment 16 bases; nucleotides outside the gene matches: 8. Germline V gives CDR1 LGHNA, CDR2 YSLEER. The CDR3 coding sequence is TGCGCCAGCAGCCATGATCGGACTAGCGGGTGTTTCTTC. Amino acids: CASSHDRTSGCFF.

Notes on this clone: One end of the junction varies from germline; a read error may be responsible. V and J are TRBV27 and TRBJ1-2, with TRBD1 matching over 7 bases. The germline V gene encodes CDR1 MNHEY and CDR2 SMNVEV (reference sequence). This CDR3 has 12 amino acids. The CDR3 protein is CGTRDSYYGYTF. The CDR3 coding sequence is TGCGGCACCCGGGACAGTTACTATGGCTACACCTTC.

The rearrangement joins TRBV28 to TRBJ2-1, with TRBD1 matching 10 bases. Germline V gene lookup returns CDR1 MDHEN and CDR2 SYDVKM. The ends lost 1 base at V and 7 bases at J; junction bases unmatched: 10. CDR3 size: 17 residues. The CDR3 loop reads CASSLLDKGTGVNEQFF. The CDR3 region has the DNA TGTGCCAGCAGTTTATTAGATAAGGGGACAGGGGTAAATGAGCAGTTCTTC. Full variable domain (outside the CDR3, taken from reference TRBV28 and TRBJ2-1): DVKVTQSSRYLVKRTGEKVFLECVQDMDHENMFWYRQDPGLGLRLIYFSYDVKMKEKGDIPEGYSVSREKKERFSLILESASTNQTSMYLCASSLLDKGTGVNEQFFGPGTRLTVL.

This clone has just a few counts. The rearrangement uses TRBV5-1 and TRBJ2-5; 10 bases align to TRBD2. The last part of the DNA fits TRBJ2-7 better; the J call may be wrong. This CDR3 has 17 amino acids. CDR1 and CDR2 from the germline V gene are SGHRS and YFSETQ. The CDR3 is CASSLAPPLAGGYEQYF. The CDR3 DNA sequence: TGCGCCAGCAGCTTGGCCCCCCCCTTAGCGGGAGGTTACGAGCAGTACTTC.

This clone was detected only a few times. The V call is TRBV5-1, the J call TRBJ1-2; perhaps TRBD1 as D (5 bases). The CDR3 extends over 12 amino acids. V dropped 2 bases and J dropped 8 bases, with 10 bases sitting between them. CDR1 and CDR2 (germline): SGHRS, YFSETQ. The CDR3 reads CASSFDSKGYTF. For the CDR3, the DNA is TGCGCCAGCAGCTTCGACAGTAAGGGCTACACCTTC. The full variable domain, with the rest looked up from reference TRBV5-1 and TRBJ1-2, is KAGVTQTPRYLIKTRGQQVTLSCSPISGHRSVSWYQQTPGQGLQFLFEYFSETQRNKGNFPGRFSGRQFSNSRSEMNVSTLELGDSALYLCASSFDSKGYTFGSGTRLTVV.

The chain has TRBV5-5 and TRBJ1-2; no clear D. In germline, CDR1 is SGHKS, CDR2 YYEKEE (reference sequence). V was pared by 4 bases and J by 1 base, with 8 bases between. This CDR3 spans 13 amino acids. The CDR3 sequence: CASSAAGNYGYTF. As DNA, the CDR3 is TGTGCCAGCAGCGCCGCCGGTAACTATGGCTACACCTTC.

The chain joins TRBV4-2 to TRBJ2-7; D is perhaps TRBD2 (5 bases). From germline, CDR1 is LGHNA and CDR2 YNFKEQ. The CDR3 sequence is 15 residues long. V was shortened by 1 base and J by 0 bases, with 10 bases between the two germline ends. The CDR3 loop is CASSQAGTASYEQYF. For the CDR3, the DNA is TGTGCCAGCAGCCAAGCGGGAACAGCCTCCTACGAGCAGTACTTC.

The chain employs TRBV29-1 and TRBJ1-2, with D possibly being TRBD1 (6 bases). Germline V lookup: CDR1 SQVTM, CDR2 ANQGSEA. The CDR3 totals 13 residues. Between the trimmed V and J ends, which lost 3 bases and 7 bases, there was a span of 15 bases. CDR3 in DNA: TGCAGCGTTGAGCCCAGCCCCAGGGGTGGCTACACCTTC. The encoded protein is CSVEPSPRGGYTF.

A word on this clone: At one end the junction does not follow the germline gene, possibly because of a read error. This chain connects TRBV11-2 to TRBJ1-1, with 7 bases fitting TRBD1. This CDR3 spans 14 amino acids. Germline values: CDR1 SGHAT, CDR2 FQNNGV. The CDR3 region has the DNA TGTGCCAGCAGCCGGACAGGCAACAACAATGAAGCTTTCTTT. Its translation is CASSRTGNNNEAFF. Looking up the rest from reference TRBV11-2 and TRBJ1-1 gives the full variable domain: EAGVAQSPRYKIIEKRQSVAFWCNPISGHATLYWYQQILGQGPKLLIQFQNNGVVDDSQLPKDRFSAERLKGVDSTLKIQPAKLEDSAVYLCASSRTGNNNEAFFGQGTRLTVV.

Notes on this clone: A read error may account for a junction end that differs from germline. J is TRBJ1-2 and V is TRBV5-1; D is unresolved. The CDR3 totals 16 residues. CDR1 is SGHRS, CDR2 YFSETQ, per germline. CDR3 in amino acids: CASRLERTVRGYGYTF. CDR3 nucleotides: TGCGCCAGCAGATTGGAGAGGACCGTACGAGGGTATGGCTACACCTTC.

The chain is built from TRBV2 and TRBJ2-1, with D tentatively TRBD2 (5 bases). V was cut by 4 bases and J by 8 bases, with 9 bases left in between. The CDR3 is 12 amino acids. Germline CDR1 SNHLY, CDR2 FYNNEI. The CDR3 DNA follows: TGTGCCAGCAGTGGCCTGGGAGATGAGCAGTTCTTC. Protein product: CASSGLGDEQFF. Based on the CDR3 plus reference TRBV2 and TRBJ2-1, the full variable domain is EPEVTQTPSHQVTQMGQEVILRCVPISNHLYFYWYRQILGQKVEFLVSFYNNEISEKSEIFDDQFSVERPDGSNFTLKIRSTKLEDSAMYFCASSGLGDEQFFGPGTRLTVL.